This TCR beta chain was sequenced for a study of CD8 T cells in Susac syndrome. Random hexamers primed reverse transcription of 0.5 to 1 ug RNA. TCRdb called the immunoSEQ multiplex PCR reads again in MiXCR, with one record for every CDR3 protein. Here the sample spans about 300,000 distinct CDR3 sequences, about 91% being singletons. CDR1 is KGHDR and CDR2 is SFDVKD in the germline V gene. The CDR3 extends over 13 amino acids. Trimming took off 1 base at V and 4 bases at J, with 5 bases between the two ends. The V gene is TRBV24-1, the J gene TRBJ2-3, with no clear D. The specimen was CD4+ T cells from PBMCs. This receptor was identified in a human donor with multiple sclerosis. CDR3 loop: CATSDFRADTQYF. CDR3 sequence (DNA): TGTGCCACCAGTGATTTTAGGGCAGATACGCAGTATTTT.